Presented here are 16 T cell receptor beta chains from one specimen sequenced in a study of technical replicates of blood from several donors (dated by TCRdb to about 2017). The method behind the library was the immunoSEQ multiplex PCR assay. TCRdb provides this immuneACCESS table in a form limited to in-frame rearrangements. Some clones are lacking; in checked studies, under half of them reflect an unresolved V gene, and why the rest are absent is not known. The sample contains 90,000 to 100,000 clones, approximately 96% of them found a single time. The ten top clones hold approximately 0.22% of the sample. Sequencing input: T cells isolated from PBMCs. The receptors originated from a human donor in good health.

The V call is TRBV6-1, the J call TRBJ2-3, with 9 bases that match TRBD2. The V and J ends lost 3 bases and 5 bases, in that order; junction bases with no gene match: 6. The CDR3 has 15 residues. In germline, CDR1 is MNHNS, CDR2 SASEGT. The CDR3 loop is CASSDGAGGGDTQYF. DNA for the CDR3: TGTGCCAGCAGTGATGGAGCGGGAGGAGGAGATACGCAGTATTTT.

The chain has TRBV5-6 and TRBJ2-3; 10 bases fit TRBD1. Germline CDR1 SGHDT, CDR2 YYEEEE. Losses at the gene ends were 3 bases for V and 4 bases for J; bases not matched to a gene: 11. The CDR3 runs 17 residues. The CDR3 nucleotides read TGTGCCAGCAGCTCAATGGGCGACAGGGGGCTTCCAGATACGCAGTATTTT. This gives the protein CASSSMGDRGLPDTQYF.

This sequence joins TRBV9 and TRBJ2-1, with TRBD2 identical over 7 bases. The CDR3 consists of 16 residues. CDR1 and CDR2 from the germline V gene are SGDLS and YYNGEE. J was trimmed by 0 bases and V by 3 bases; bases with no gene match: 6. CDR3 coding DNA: TGTGCCAGCAGCGGGGGACTATTGATCTCCTACAATGAGCAGTTCTTC. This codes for CASSGGLLISYNEQFF.

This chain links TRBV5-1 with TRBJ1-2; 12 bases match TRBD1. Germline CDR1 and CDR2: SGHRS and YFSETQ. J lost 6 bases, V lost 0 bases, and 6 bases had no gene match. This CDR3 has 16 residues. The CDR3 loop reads CASSLGDRGLYHGYTF. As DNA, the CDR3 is TGCGCCAGCAGCTTGGGGGACAGGGGGCTCTACCATGGCTACACCTTC.

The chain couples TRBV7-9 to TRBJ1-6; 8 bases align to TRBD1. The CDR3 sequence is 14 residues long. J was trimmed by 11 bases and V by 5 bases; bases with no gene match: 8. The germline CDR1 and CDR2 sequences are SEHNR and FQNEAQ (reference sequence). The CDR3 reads CASSPGQGGTPLHF. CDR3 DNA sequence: TGTGCCAGCAGCCCAGGACAGGGAGGAACACCCCTCCACTTT. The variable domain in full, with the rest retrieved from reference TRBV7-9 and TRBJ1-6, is DTGVSQNPRHKITKRGQNVTFRCDPISEHNRLYWYRQTLGQGPEFLTYFQNEAQLEKSRLLSDRFSAERPKGSFSTLEIQRTEQGDSAMYLCASSPGQGGTPLHFGNGTRLTVT.

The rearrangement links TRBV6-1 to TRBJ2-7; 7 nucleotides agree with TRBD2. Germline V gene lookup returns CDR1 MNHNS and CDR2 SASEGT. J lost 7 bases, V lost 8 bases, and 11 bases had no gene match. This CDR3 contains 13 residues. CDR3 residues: CASGLDPLGEQYF. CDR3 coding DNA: TGTGCCAGCGGACTAGATCCCTTGGGGGAGCAGTACTTC.

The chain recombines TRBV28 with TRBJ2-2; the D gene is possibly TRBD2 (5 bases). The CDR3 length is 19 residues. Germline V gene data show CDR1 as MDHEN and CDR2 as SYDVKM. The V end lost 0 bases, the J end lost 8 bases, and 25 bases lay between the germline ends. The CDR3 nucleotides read TGTGCCAGCAGTTTATGGTCGATCCGGCTCCTTGCGGGTTCGGGGGAGCTGTTTTTT. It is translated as CASSLWSIRLLAGSGELFF.

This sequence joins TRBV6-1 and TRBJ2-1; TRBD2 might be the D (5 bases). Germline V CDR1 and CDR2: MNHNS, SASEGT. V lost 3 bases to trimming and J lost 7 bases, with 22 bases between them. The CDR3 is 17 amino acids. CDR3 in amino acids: CASSERETTLRPNEQFF. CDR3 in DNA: TGTGCCAGCAGTGAGAGGGAAACTACCCTAAGACCTAATGAGCAGTTCTTC.

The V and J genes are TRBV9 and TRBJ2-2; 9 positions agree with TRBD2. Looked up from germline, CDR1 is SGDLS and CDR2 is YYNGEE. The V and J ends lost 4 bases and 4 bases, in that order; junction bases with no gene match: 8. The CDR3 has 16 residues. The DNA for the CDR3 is TGTGCCAGCAGCCCCCGGGATAGCGGGGGCACCGGGGAGCTGTTTTTT. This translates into CASSPRDSGGTGELFF.

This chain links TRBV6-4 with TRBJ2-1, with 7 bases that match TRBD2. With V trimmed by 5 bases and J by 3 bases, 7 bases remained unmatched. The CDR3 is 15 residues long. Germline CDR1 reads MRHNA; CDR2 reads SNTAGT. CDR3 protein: CASSTRSGDYNEQFF. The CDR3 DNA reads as TGTGCCAGCAGTACCCGCAGCGGGGACTACAATGAGCAGTTCTTC.

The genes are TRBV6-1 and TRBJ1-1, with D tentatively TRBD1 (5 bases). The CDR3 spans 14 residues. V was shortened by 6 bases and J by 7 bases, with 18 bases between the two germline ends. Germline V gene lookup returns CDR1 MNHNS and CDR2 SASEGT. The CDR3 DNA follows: TGTGCCAGCAGAGAACTTAGACAGCTCTATGAAGCTTTCTTT. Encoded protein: CASRELRQLYEAFF.

The CDR3, as DNA: TGCGCCAGCAGCTCGTTAGCGGGAGGGCAGAGGAATGAGCAGTTCTTC. This encodes CASSSLAGGQRNEQFF. V is TRBV5-1 and J is TRBJ2-1; 11 nucleotides align to TRBD2. The CDR3 runs to 16 residues. V shed 3 bases and J 7 bases; nucleotides not matched to a gene: 9. Germline lookup yields CDR1 SGHRS and CDR2 YFSETQ.

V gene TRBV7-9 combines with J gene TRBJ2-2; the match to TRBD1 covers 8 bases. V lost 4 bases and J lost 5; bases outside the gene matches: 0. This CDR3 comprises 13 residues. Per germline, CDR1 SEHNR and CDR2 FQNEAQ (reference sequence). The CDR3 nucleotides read TGTGCCAGCAGCTGGACAGGGACCGGGGAGCTGTTTTTT. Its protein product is CASSWTGTGELFF.

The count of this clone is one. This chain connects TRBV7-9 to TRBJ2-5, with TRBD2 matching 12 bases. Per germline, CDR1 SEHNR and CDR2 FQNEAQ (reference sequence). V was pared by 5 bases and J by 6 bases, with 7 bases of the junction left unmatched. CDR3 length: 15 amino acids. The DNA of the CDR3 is TGTGCCAGCAGCCACCTGACTAGCGGGGGTAAGACCCAGTACTTC. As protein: CASSHLTSGGKTQYF.

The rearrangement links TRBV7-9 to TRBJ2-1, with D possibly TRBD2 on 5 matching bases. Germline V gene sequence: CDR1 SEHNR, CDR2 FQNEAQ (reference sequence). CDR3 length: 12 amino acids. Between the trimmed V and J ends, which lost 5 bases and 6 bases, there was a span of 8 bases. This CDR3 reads CASSREGNEQFF. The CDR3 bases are TGTGCCAGCAGCCGAGAGGGCAATGAGCAGTTCTTC.

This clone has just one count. The CDR3 sequence: CASSPTTGGSYEQYF. As DNA, the CDR3 is TGTGCCAGCTCACCAACGACAGGTGGGTCCTACGAGCAGTACTTC. The chain couples TRBV18 to TRBJ2-7, with D possibly matching TRBD1 (6 bases). Germline CDR1 is KGHSH and CDR2 is LQKENI. The CDR3 totals 15 residues. V was clipped by 2 bases and J by 1 base, with 12 bases between them.